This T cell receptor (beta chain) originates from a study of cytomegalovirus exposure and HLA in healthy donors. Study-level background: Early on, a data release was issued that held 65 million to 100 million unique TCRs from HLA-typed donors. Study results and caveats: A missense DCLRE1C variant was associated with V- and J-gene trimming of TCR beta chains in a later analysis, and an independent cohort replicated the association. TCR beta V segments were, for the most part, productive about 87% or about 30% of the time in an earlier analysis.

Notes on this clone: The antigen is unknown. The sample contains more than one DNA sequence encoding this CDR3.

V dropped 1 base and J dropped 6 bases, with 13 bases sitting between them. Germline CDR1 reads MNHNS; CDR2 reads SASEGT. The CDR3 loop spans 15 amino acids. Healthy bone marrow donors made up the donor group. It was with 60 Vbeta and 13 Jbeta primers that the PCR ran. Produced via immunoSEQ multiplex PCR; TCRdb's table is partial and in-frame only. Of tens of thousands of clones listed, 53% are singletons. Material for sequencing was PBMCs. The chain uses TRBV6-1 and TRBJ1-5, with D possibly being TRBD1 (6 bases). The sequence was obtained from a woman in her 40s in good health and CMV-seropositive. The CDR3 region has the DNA TGTGCCAGCAGTGAAGGGTTGGGGGCCCCTCAGCCCCAGCATTTT. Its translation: CASSEGLGAPQPQHF.